These 11 T cell receptor beta chains share one sample of origin, sequenced in a study of blood T cell repertoires in COVID-19. Some clones are missing from TCRdb's copy, which holds only in-frame ones; the method was immunoSEQ multiplex PCR. The sample consists of 210,000 or so clones, 80% to 90% of them appearing once. Sequenced: PBMCs or T cells enriched from blood (not recorded which). These receptors were collected from a woman aged 45-65 years in a cohort exposed to, infected with or recovered from COVID-19 (not recorded which).

The rearrangement links TRBV11-2 to TRBJ1-3; D uncertain. Germline lookup yields CDR1 SGHAT and CDR2 FQNNGV. The CDR3 extends over 15 amino acids. V was shortened by 5 bases and J by 0 bases, with 11 bases between the two germline ends. CDR3 sequence: CASSPMLSSGNTIYF. CDR3 in DNA: TGTGCCAGCAGCCCCATGCTCAGCTCTGGAAACACCATATATTTT.

The chain joins TRBV12-5 to TRBJ1-1; no clear D. This CDR3 is 11 amino acids long. The V end lost 3 bases, the J end lost 4 bases, and 3 bases lay between the germline ends. The germline CDR1 and CDR2 sequences are LGHNT and FRNRAP. CDR3 sequence: CASGFGTEAFF. In nucleotides, the CDR3 is TGTGCTAGTGGTTTCGGCACTGAAGCTTTCTTT.

J is TRBJ1-2 and V is TRBV4-2, with a weak D call TRBD1 (5 bases). This CDR3 has 15 residues. The V and J ends lost 0 bases and 8 bases respectively, with 16 bases between them. Germline V lookup: CDR1 LGHNA, CDR2 YNFKEQ. The CDR3 loop reads CASSQDRGRGAGYTF. CDR3 bases: TGTGCCAGCAGCCAAGATAGGGGACGCGGGGCCGGCTACACCTTC.

The J gene is TRBJ2-3, the V gene TRBV5-1; D call uncertain. V was pared by 1 base and J by 0 bases, with 12 bases between. Germline V gives CDR1 SGHRS, CDR2 YFSETQ. The length of the CDR3 is 16 residues. CDR3 coding DNA: TGCGCCAGCAGCTTGCCCGGGTTCAAGAGCACAGATACGCAGTATTTT. Its protein is CASSLPGFKSTDTQYF.

This sequence joins TRBV20-1 and TRBJ2-7; D is possibly TRBD2 (7 bases). This CDR3 has 13 residues. The V end was cut by 3 bases, the J end by 3 bases, with 12 bases between. Germline V lookup: CDR1 DFQATT, CDR2 SNEGSKA (reference sequence). The DNA of the CDR3 is TGCAGTGCTAGTCACGGGGGGCTCTACGAGCAGTACTTC. Translation: CSASHGGLYEQYF.

The chain links TRBV10-3 to TRBJ1-3, with D maybe TRBD1 (5 bases). Trimming stripped 11 bases from V and 1 base from J, with 24 bases between. The CDR3 loop spans 17 amino acids. The germline gives CDR1 ENHRY, CDR2 SYGVKD. CDR3 amino acids: CAATVLGLKVSGNTIYF. In nucleotides, the CDR3 is TGTGCCGCCACGGTTCTGGGGCTTAAAGTATCTGGAAACACCATATATTTT.

The chain links TRBV28 to TRBJ1-5, with TRBD1 matching over 7 bases. CDR1 is MDHEN, CDR2 SYDVKM, per germline. Trimming took 6 bases from V and 5 from J; bases not matched to a gene: 4. This CDR3 has 13 residues. CDR3 residues: CASSWDRDQPQHF. CDR3 nucleotide sequence: TGTGCCAGCAGCTGGGACAGAGATCAGCCCCAGCATTTT.

This clone appeared once. The V call is TRBV4-3, the J call TRBJ2-1; D is perhaps TRBD1 (5 bases). The CDR3 totals 13 residues. Germline loops: CDR1 LGHNA, CDR2 YSLEER. The germline V and J ends were trimmed by 0 bases and 6 bases, with 6 bases remaining between them. CDR3: CASSQEGVNEQFF. The DNA for the CDR3 is TGCGCCAGCAGCCAAGAAGGGGTCAATGAGCAGTTCTTC.

This clone was seen a handful of times. This chain connects TRBV4-1 to TRBJ1-5; 8 nucleotides match TRBD1. V trimming: 5 bases; J trimming: 6 bases; junction bases outside the gene matches: 3. The CDR3 spans 13 residues. Germline loops: CDR1 MGHRA, CDR2 YSYEKL. The CDR3 region has the DNA TGCGCCAGCAGCGAACAGGGGGTTCAGCCCCAGCATTTT. Residues: CASSEQGVQPQHF.

This clone appeared once. J is TRBJ1-5 and V is TRBV28; TRBD1 agrees at 7 bases. This CDR3 has 16 amino acids. V was clipped by 6 bases and J by 5 bases; unmatched bases: 13. Germline lookup yields CDR1 MDHEN and CDR2 SYDVKM. The CDR3 DNA reads TGTGCCAGCAGAATGGGGCTGAGACAGGGCTATCAGCCCCAGCATTTT. Residues: CASRMGLRQGYQPQHF.

This sequence joins TRBV19 and TRBJ2-6; 10 bases are shared with TRBD1. The CDR3 consists of 16 residues. After removal of 10 bases from V and 2 bases from J, the junction contained 8 bases not matched to a gene. The germline V gene has CDR1 LNHDA and CDR2 SQIVND (reference sequence). Here the CDR3 DNA reads TGTGCCACCCGAGGACAGGGGGAACCTGGGGCCAACGTCCTGACTTTC. This gives the protein CATRGQGEPGANVLTF.